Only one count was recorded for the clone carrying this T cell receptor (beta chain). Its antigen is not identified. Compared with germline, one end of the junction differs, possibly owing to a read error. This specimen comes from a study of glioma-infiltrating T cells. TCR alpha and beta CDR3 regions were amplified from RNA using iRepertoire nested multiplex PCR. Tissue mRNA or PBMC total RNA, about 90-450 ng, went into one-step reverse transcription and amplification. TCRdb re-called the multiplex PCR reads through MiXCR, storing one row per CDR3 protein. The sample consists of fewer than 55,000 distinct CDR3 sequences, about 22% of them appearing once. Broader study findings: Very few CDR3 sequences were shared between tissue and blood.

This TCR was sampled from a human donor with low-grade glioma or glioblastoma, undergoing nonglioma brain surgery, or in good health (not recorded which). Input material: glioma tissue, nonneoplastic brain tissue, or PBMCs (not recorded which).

This CDR3 is CASSWSTVELFF. For the CDR3, the DNA is TGTGCCAGCAGCTGGAGCACCGTGGAGCTGTTTTTT. The V call is TRBV5-4, the J call TRBJ2-2, with D uncertain. Per the germline V gene, CDR1 is SGHNT and CDR2 is YYREEE (reference sequence). This CDR3 region has 12 residues.